The 2 T cell receptor beta chains in this list originate from one sample, sequenced in a study of HIV-infected patients and healthy controls. TCRdb processed the 5' RACE reads anew with MiXCR; each CDR3 protein has one entry. This sample has tens of thousands of distinct CDR3 sequences, with about a sixth found just once. Input material: CD4+ T cells from blood. The receptors stem from a human donor in good health.

The chain uses TRBV4-2 and TRBJ2-1, with 7 bases aligning to TRBD2. Unmatched junction bases numbered 5, after V lost 0 bases and J lost 3 bases. In germline, CDR1 is LGHNA, CDR2 YNFKEQ. The CDR3 runs 16 residues. The CDR3 bases are TGTGCCAGCAGCCAAGATTCACTAGCGAACTACAATGAGCAGTTCTTC. Encoded protein: CASSQDSLANYNEQFF.

This clonotype was counted only a few times. The chain combines TRBV20-1 with TRBJ2-4; no clear D gene. Per germline, CDR1 DFQATT and CDR2 SNEGSKA (reference sequence). This CDR3 spans 14 amino acids. V gave up 0 bases and J gave up 5 bases, with 11 bases separating them. The CDR3 DNA is TGCAGTGCTAGAGATCCCAGGCCCCAAAACATTCAGTACTTC. Encoded protein: CSARDPRPQNIQYF.